This entry lists 16 T cell receptor beta chains sequenced from one sample in a study of CD8 T cells in Susac syndrome (dated by TCRdb to about 2019). The library came from the immunoSEQ multiplex PCR assay. RNA was extracted using the RNeasy kit, and about 0.5 to 1 ug of the RNA was reverse transcribed with random hexamers. Using fastp trimming at Q25 and MiXCR clonotype assembly, TCRdb reanalyzed the public sequencing data and kept in-frame beta chains. Rows with one shared CDR3 protein collapse into an entry with the most common genes and DNA. This sample comprises over 350,000 distinct CDR3 sequences, approximately 85% of them detected only once. The top ten clones comprise more than 0.09% of the sample. The sequenced material came from CD8+ T cells from PBMCs. These receptor sequences come from a human donor with multiple sclerosis.

This chain links TRBV10-2 with TRBJ2-7, with 10 bases matching TRBD2. V lost 7 bases and J lost 3; bases outside the gene matches: 3. Germline V gives CDR1 WSHSY, CDR2 SAAADI. The CDR3 contains 13 residues. The CDR3 DNA is TGCGCCAGCAACCTAGCGGGGGACTACGAGCAGTACTTC. The encoded protein is CASNLAGDYEQYF.

This chain uses TRBV7-3 with TRBJ1-2, with D maybe TRBD1 (5 bases). The germline V gene has CDR1 SGHTA and CDR2 FQGTGA. With 2 bases removed from V and 5 bases from J, the gap between germline ends came to 15 bases. This CDR3 spans 15 amino acids. The CDR3, as DNA: TGTGCCAGCAGCTTAGCGGCGGGGCAACAGTATGGCTACACCTTC. Translating it yields CASSLAAGQQYGYTF. The entire variable domain, with the rest obtained from reference TRBV7-3 and TRBJ1-2, is as follows: GAGVSQTPSNKVTEKGKYVELRCDPISGHTALYWYRQSLGQGPEFLIYFQGTGAADDSGLPNDRFFAVRPEGSVSTLKIQRTERGDSAVYLCASSLAAGQQYGYTFGSGTRLTVV.

The rearrangement uses TRBV15 and TRBJ2-1; D is uncertain. CDR3 length: 12 amino acids. Per germline, CDR1 LNHNV and CDR2 YYDKDF (reference sequence). V was clipped by 0 bases and J by 4 bases, with 1 base between them. This CDR3 reads CATSRDYNEQFF. The DNA for the CDR3 is TGTGCCACCAGCAGAGATTACAATGAGCAGTTCTTC.

The chain is built from TRBV7-6 and TRBJ2-1; D perhaps matches TRBD1 (5 bases). The germline V gene has CDR1 SGHVS and CDR2 FNYEAQ. V gave up 1 base and J gave up 5 bases, with 6 bases separating them. This CDR3 comprises 13 residues. The CDR3 region is CASSLETDNEQFF. For the CDR3, the DNA is TGTGCCAGCAGCTTAGAGACAGACAATGAGCAGTTCTTC.

The chain has TRBV29-1 and TRBJ2-7; possible D gene TRBD2, 5 bases. Germline V gene sequence: CDR1 SQVTM, CDR2 ANQGSEA. The V end was cut by 6 bases, the J end by 3 bases, with 12 bases between. This CDR3 has 12 amino acids. The DNA for the CDR3 is TGCAGCGTAGGGTCCCGGGGCTACGAGCAGTACTTC. The encoded protein is CSVGSRGYEQYF.

This chain uses TRBV29-1 with TRBJ2-1; 7 bases fit TRBD1. The CDR3 sequence is 11 residues long. Germline V gives CDR1 SQVTM, CDR2 ANQGSEA. The CDR3 DNA reads as TGCACCGGGACAGAGTACAATGAGCAGTTCTTC. It translates to CTGTEYNEQFF.

The chain has TRBV13 and TRBJ2-7; TRBD2 matches at 8 bases. The CDR3 is 15 residues long. Germline V gives CDR1 PRHDT, CDR2 FYEKMQ (reference sequence). The junction had 5 bases not matched to a gene; V was cut back by 1 base and J by 3 bases. CDR3 in amino acids: CASSLVGLAGYEQYF. The DNA of the CDR3 is TGTGCCAGCAGCTTAGTGGGCCTAGCGGGCTACGAGCAGTACTTC.

The chain couples TRBV6-1 to TRBJ1-1, with 7 bases that match TRBD1. Germline V gene data show CDR1 as MNHNS and CDR2 as SASEGT. Trimming took 5 bases from V and 2 from J; bases not matched to a gene: 11. The CDR3 has 16 residues. CDR3 sequence (DNA): TGTGCCAGCAGTACCACCGGGACAGTAATCAACACTGAAGCTTTCTTT. Translating it yields CASSTTGTVINTEAFF.

This chain connects TRBV29-1 to TRBJ2-7; no clear D. The CDR3 consists of 12 residues. The germline CDR1 and CDR2 sequences are SQVTM and ANQGSEA. Trimming cost V 7 bases and J 3 bases, with 13 bases left between them. The CDR3 coding sequence is TGCAGCGGCATCGACACGGGCTACGAGCAGTACTTC. This gives the protein CSGIDTGYEQYF.

The chain recombines TRBV6-6 with TRBJ2-1; TRBD2 agrees at 9 bases. Germline V gene lookup returns CDR1 MNHNY and CDR2 SVGAGI (reference sequence). This CDR3 is 14 amino acids long. The ends lost 7 bases at V and 3 bases at J; junction bases unmatched: 4. The CDR3 sequence is CASTASGDYNEQFF. The DNA for the CDR3 is TGTGCCAGCACTGCTAGCGGGGACTACAATGAGCAGTTCTTC.

This chain joins TRBV20-1 and TRBJ1-1; possible D gene TRBD1, 5 bases. Germline V CDR1 and CDR2: DFQATT, SNEGSKA (reference sequence). The CDR3 totals 15 residues. The ends were cut back, 0 bases at V and 1 base at J, with 12 bases in the middle. This CDR3 reads CSARDGRDENTEAFF. The DNA of the CDR3 is TGCAGTGCTAGAGATGGGAGGGACGAGAACACTGAAGCTTTCTTT.

The V gene is TRBV27, the J gene TRBJ2-2; TRBD2 matches 7 bases. The CDR3 sequence is 14 residues long. Germline CDR1 is MNHEY and CDR2 is SMNVEV (reference sequence). The J segment lost 7 bases and the V segment lost 3 bases, leaving 5 bases of the junction unmatched. CDR3 sequence (DNA): TGTGCCAGCAGTTTGGGAGGGCCCGGCGGGGAGCTGTTTTTT. This codes for CASSLGGPGGELFF.

The rearrangement links TRBV4-1 to TRBJ2-4; maybe TRBD2 (5 bases). Looked up from germline, CDR1 is MGHRA and CDR2 is YSYEKL. V lost 3 bases, J lost 9 bases, and 9 bases lay in between. This CDR3 spans 12 amino acids. CDR3 sequence (DNA): TGCGCCAGCAGCCACATCCGGGGCATTCAGTACTTC. Translating gives CASSHIRGIQYF.

This chain connects TRBV4-1 to TRBJ1-2; no reliable D call. The CDR3 has 14 residues. Trimming shortened V by 0 bases and J by 2 bases, and 7 bases separated the two germline ends. The germline gives CDR1 MGHRA, CDR2 YSYEKL. CDR3 region: CASSQDPDNYGYTF. The CDR3 DNA reads TGCGCCAGCAGCCAAGATCCAGACAACTATGGCTACACCTTC.

This chain links TRBV28 with TRBJ2-1; tentatively, D is TRBD2 (6 bases). Deletions cut 7 bases from V and 2 bases from J, with 15 bases between. Looked up from germline, CDR1 is MDHEN and CDR2 is SYDVKM. The CDR3 is 15 residues long. CDR3 protein: CASTLDGSAYNEQFF. The DNA for the CDR3 is TGTGCCAGCACCCTAGACGGGAGTGCCTACAATGAGCAGTTCTTC.

The gene calls are TRBV27 and TRBJ2-2; TRBD2 aligns across 10 bases. V shed 2 bases, J shed 4 bases, and the junction held 7 bases outside the gene matches. The CDR3 is 17 residues long. The germline CDR1 and CDR2 sequences are MNHEY and SMNVEV (reference sequence). CDR3 sequence (DNA): TGTGCCAGCAGTTTAGGCCCGAGACTAGCGGGCACCGGGGAGCTGTTTTTT. It yields the protein CASSLGPRLAGTGELFF.